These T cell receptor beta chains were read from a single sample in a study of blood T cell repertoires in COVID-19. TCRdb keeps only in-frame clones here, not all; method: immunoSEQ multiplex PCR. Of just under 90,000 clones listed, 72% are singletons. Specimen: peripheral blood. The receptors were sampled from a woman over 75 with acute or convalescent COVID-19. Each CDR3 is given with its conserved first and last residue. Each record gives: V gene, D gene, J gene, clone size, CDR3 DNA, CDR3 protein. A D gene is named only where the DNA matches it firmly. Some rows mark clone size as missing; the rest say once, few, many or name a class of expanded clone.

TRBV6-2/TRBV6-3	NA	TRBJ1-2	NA	TGTGCCAGCAGTCCCCTGGGAGATGGCTACACCTTC	CASSPLGDGYTF
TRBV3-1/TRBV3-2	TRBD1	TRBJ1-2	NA	TGTGCCAGCAGCCAAGATTTAGGGACAGGGGATGGCTACACCTTC	CASSQDLGTGDGYTF
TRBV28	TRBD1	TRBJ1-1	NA	TGTGCCAGCAGTTTTTCAGGGGGCACTGAAGCTTTCTTT	CASSFSGGTEAFF
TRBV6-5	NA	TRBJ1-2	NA	TGTGCCAGCAGTTACAACAGTAACTATGGCTACACCTTC	CASSYNSNYGYTF
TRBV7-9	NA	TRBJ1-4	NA	TGTGCCAGCAACCAGAACGGGGATGAAAAACTGTTTTTT	CASNQNGDEKLFF
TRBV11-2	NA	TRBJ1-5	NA	TGTGCCAGCAGCTTAGATCCTGGCCAGGCCCAGCATTTT	CASSLDPGQAQHF
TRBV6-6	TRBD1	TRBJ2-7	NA	TGTGCCAGCAGTCCGGGGACAGGGGGTTGGGACGAGCAGTACTTC	CASSPGTGGWDEQYF
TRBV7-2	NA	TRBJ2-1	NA	TGTGCCAGCAGCCCACAGGCCCAGGCTTACAATGAGCAGTTCTTC	CASSPQAQAYNEQFF
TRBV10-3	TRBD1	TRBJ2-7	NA	TGTGCCATCAGCTCGAGACAGGGGTCCTACGAGCAGTACTTC	CAISSRQGSYEQYF
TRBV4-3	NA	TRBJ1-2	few	TGCGCCAGCAGCCAAGATATGTTGGGAGGAGGCTACACCTTC	CASSQDMLGGGYTF
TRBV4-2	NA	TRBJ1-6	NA	TGTGCCAGCAGCCAAGGACAGAGCAATTCACCCCTCCACTTT	CASSQGQSNSPLHF
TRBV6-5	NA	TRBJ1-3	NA	TGTGCCAGCAAGCTAGGGAGCTCTGGAAACACCATATATTTT	CASKLGSSGNTIYF
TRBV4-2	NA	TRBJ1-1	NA	TGTGCCAGCAGCCAAGGCACAGGTATGGGCACTGAAGCTTTCTTT	CASSQGTGMGTEAFF
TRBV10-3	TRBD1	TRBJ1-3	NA	TGTGCCATCAGTGAAACAGGGACAGTCGGTGGAAACACCATATATTTT	CAISETGTVGGNTIYF
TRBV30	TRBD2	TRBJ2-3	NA	TGTGCCTGGAGGCTACCGGGGGGAGATACGCAGTATTTT	CAWRLPGGDTQYF
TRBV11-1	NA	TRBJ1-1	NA	TGTGCCAGCAGCGAGGCTTTTAAGACAGGGAACACTGAAGCTTTCTTT	CASSEAFKTGNTEAFF
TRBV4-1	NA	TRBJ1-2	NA	TGCGCCAGCAGCCTCTCGGGGGGCGCCTATGGCTACACCTTC	CASSLSGGAYGYTF
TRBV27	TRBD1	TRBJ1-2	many	TGTGCCAGCAGACATCAGGGGGCCCTTGGCTACACCTTC	CASRHQGALGYTF
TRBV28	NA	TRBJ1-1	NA	TGTGCCAGCACCTTGCGGGGGGGAGGGAACACTGAAGCTTTCTTT	CASTLRGGGNTEAFF
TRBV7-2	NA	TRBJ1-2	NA	TGTGCCAGCAGCTTAGCGGACAGTGACGGCTACACCTTC	CASSLADSDGYTF
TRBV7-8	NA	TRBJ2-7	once	TGTGCCAGCAGCGGGGGCCCCTCCTACGAGCAGTACTTC	CASSGGPSYEQYF
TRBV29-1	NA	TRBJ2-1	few	TGCAGCGTCCTTTCCACTGCCCCCAATGAGCAGTTCTTC	CSVLSTAPNEQFF
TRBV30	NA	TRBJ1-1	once	TGTGCCTGGAGTGACAGGGTGACGACTGAAGCTTTCTTT	CAWSDRVTTEAFF
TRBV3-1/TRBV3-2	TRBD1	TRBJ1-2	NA	TGTGCCAGCAGCCAAGCTGACCAGGGGGCGCGTGGCTACACCTTC	CASSQADQGARGYTF
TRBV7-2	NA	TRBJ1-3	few	TGTGCCAGCAGCTTAAGGGTCCGGGGGGAGTCTGGAAACACCATATATTTT	CASSLRVRGESGNTIYF
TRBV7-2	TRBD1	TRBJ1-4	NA	TGTGCCAGCAGCTTCGGGACAGGGGGCTTTTATGAAAAACTGTTTTTT	CASSFGTGGFYEKLFF
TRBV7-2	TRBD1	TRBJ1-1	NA	TGTGCCAGCAGCTTAATTGGGACAGCGCTTTCCTTCACTGAAGCTTTCTTT	CASSLIGTALSFTEAFF
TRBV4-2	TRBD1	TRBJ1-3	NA	TGTGCCAGCAGCCAATCGGACAGGGGCTCAGACACCATATATTTT	CASSQSDRGSDTIYF
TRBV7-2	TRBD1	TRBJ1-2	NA	TGTGCCAGCAGTTACTCGGACAGGGGGATCTATGGCTACACCTTC	CASSYSDRGIYGYTF
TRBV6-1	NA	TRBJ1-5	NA	TGTGCCAGCAGTGACCTTGCATTTAGGACAAAGGGTAGGCAGCCCCAGCATTTT	CASSDLAFRTKGRQPQHF
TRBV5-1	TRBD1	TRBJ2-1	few	TGCGCCAGCAGCTTGGGAGGGGGCTCGGGCCATGAGCAGTTCTTC	CASSLGGGSGHEQFF
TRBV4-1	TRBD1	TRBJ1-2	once	TGCGCCAGCAGCCAAGACCCGGGACAGAACTATGGCTACACCTTC	CASSQDPGQNYGYTF
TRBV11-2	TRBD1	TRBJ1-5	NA	TGTGCCAGCAGCCAGGGACAGGGTGGAAAGCCCCAGCATTTT	CASSQGQGGKPQHF
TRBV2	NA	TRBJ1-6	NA	TGTGCCTCCCTAGAGGGAGTTCATAATTCACCCCTCCACTTT	CASLEGVHNSPLHF
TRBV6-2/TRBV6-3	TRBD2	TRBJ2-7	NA	TGTGCCAGCAGTTACCAACTAGCGGGGGCATTATACGAGCAGTACTTC	CASSYQLAGALYEQYF
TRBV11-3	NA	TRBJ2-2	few	TGTGCCAGCAGCTTACAGCAGGGTGTCACCGGGGAGCTGTTTTTT	CASSLQQGVTGELFF
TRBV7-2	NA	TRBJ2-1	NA	TGTGCCAGCAGCCCACAAACTGACAGCAATGAGCAGTTCTTC	CASSPQTDSNEQFF
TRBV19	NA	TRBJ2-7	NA	TGTGCCAGTAGGGACATAACAGGGACCTACGAGCAGTACTTC	CASRDITGTYEQYF
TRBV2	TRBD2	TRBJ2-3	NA	TGTGCCAGCAACACCGAGACTAGCGCAAGCACAGATACGCAGTATTTT	CASNTETSASTDTQYF
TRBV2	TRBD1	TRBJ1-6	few	TGTGCCAGCAGAAAGACAGGGGGCGAGAATTCACCCCTCCACTTT	CASRKTGGENSPLHF
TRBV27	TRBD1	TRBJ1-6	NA	TGTGCCAGCAGTTTCACGGGACAGGGGCATAATTCACCCCTCCACTTT	CASSFTGQGHNSPLHF
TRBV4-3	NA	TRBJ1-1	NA	TGCGCCAGCAGCCAGACAGGCTTGAACACTGAAGCTTTCTTT	CASSQTGLNTEAFF
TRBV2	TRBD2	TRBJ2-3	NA	TGTGCCAGCAGTGTCACAGCGGGGGGGCCAGGTACGCAGTATTTT	CASSVTAGGPGTQYF
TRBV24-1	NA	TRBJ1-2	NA	TGTGCCACCAGTGATCCTAAAGGCTACACCTTC	CATSDPKGYTF
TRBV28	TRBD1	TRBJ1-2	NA	TGTGCCAGCTCCAGACAGGGGGAAATTTCTAACTATGGCTACACCTTC	CASSRQGEISNYGYTF